This T cell receptor (beta chain) was recorded in a study of post-analysis software for immune sequencing data. General study findings and limits: Included in a set of about 5 TRBV segments more frequent in patients than controls were TRBV5-6, TRBV5-1 and TRBV20-1.

Germline V gives CDR1 SQVTM, CDR2 ANQGSEA. The CDR3 length is 12 residues. V lost 4 bases and J lost 2, with 7 bases in between. Unique molecular identifiers had been added to the TCR beta cDNA libraries. TCRdb reprocessed the PCR reads via MiXCR and lists one record per CDR3 protein. The data hold some 890,000 distinct CDR3 sequences, with about 50% observed a single time. This clonotype was found many times. Its antigen is still unknown. V is TRBV29-1 and J is TRBJ2-3; D might be TRBD1 or TRBD2, each matching 5 bases. This clonotype originated in a girl aged 5 to 17 with multiple sclerosis. Source material: blood. CDR3 sequence: CSVGGFTDTQYF. CDR3 coding DNA: TGCAGCGTTGGGGGGTTCACAGATACGCAGTATTTT.